The 8 T cell receptor beta chains presented below share a single source sample, sequenced in a study of cytomegalovirus exposure and HLA in healthy donors. 60 Vbeta and 13 Jbeta primers were used in PCR. TCRdb keeps only in-frame clones here, not all; method: immunoSEQ multiplex PCR. The repertoire table contains over 100,000 clones. Sequencing input: PBMCs. All receptors come from a woman aged 35 to 49 in good health and CMV-seropositive.

The chain is built from TRBV6-1 and TRBJ2-1, with 10 bases identical to TRBD2. The germline V gene encodes CDR1 MNHNS and CDR2 SASEGT. Germline trimming cut 7 bases from V and 1 base from J; bases unmatched to any gene: 4. This CDR3 has 15 amino acids. CDR3 protein: CASNLAGASYNEQFF. The CDR3 DNA reads as TGTGCCAGCAATCTAGCGGGAGCTTCCTACAATGAGCAGTTCTTC.

V is TRBV11-2 and J is TRBJ2-7; TRBD1 aligns across 7 bases. Germline V gene lookup returns CDR1 SGHAT and CDR2 FQNNGV. J lost 6 bases, V lost 3 bases, and 11 bases had no gene match. This CDR3 contains 15 residues. The CDR3 DNA reads TGTGCCAGCAGCTTCACAGGGGCCGTCCCTCGCGAGCAGTACTTC. Encoded protein: CASSFTGAVPREQYF.

The gene calls are TRBV28 and TRBJ2-4, with D possibly being TRBD2 (6 bases). Trimming removed 10 bases at V and 3 bases at J, with 19 bases between. Per germline, CDR1 MDHEN and CDR2 SYDVKM. CDR3 length: 15 residues. The CDR3 sequence is CATLGGSVGKNIQYF. The DNA of the CDR3 is TGTGCCACTCTGGGAGGTTCGGTAGGCAAAAACATTCAGTACTTC.

V usage is TRBV5-1 and J usage is TRBJ2-2; 9 bases fit TRBD1. Losses at the gene ends were 4 bases for V and 6 bases for J; bases not matched to a gene: 7. Germline CDR1 reads SGHRS; CDR2 reads YFSETQ. The CDR3 totals 15 residues. The CDR3 protein is CASSPTGGEPGELFF. In nucleotides, the CDR3 is TGCGCCAGCAGCCCTACAGGGGGCGAGCCCGGGGAGCTGTTTTTT.

The chain combines TRBV7-2 with TRBJ2-4; 7 bases map to TRBD1. The J segment lost 4 bases and the V segment lost 0 bases, leaving 3 bases of the junction unmatched. CDR1 SGHTA and CDR2 FQGNSA come from the germline V gene. This CDR3 comprises 15 residues. CDR3 coding DNA: TGTGCCAGCAGCTTAGCCCGGACAGGAAAAAACATTCAGTACTTC. This sequence encodes CASSLARTGKNIQYF.

This rearrangement joins TRBV28 to TRBJ1-5; 7 bases agree with TRBD1. The germline V gene encodes CDR1 MDHEN and CDR2 SYDVKM. J lost 5 bases, V lost 4 bases, and 5 bases had no gene match. The CDR3 loop spans 14 amino acids. CDR3 bases: TGTGCCAGCAGTTCGCAGGGGGTTTATCAGCCCCAGCATTTT. This translates into CASSSQGVYQPQHF.

The CDR3 DNA reads as TGTGCCAGCAGCGCCACAGGATACTATGGCTACACCTTC. Translation: CASSATGYYGYTF. The chain has TRBV9 and TRBJ1-2, with D possibly matching TRBD1 (5 bases). Trimming took 3 bases from V and 3 from J, leaving 9 bases between them. Germline V CDR1 and CDR2: SGDLS, YYNGEE. The CDR3 spans 13 residues.

This chain links TRBV11-3 with TRBJ2-1, with D possibly being TRBD1 (7 bases). Germline loops: CDR1 SGHNT, CDR2 YENEEA. The CDR3 spans 19 residues. The V and J ends lost 5 bases and 6 bases respectively, with 29 bases between them. The CDR3 DNA reads TGTGCCAGCAGCCGAGGGTTCAGGGGGGCGCGGGCTCACGCCAATGAGCAGTTCTTC. This translates into CASSRGFRGARAHANEQFF.